This T cell receptor beta chain was captured by sequencing in a study of a mutant IDH1 vaccine in newly diagnosed glioma. On the study more broadly: It was radiotherapy, temozolomide, or both that patients received previously, with most receiving both.

This CDR3 contains 15 residues. V was cut by 1 base and J by 2 bases, with 12 bases left in between. Germline CDR1 and CDR2: LNHDA and SQIVND (reference sequence). Profiling relied on immunoSEQ multiplex PCR, and the TCRdb table lists in-frame clones only, not all of them. The repertoire holds around 60,000 clones, with more than 85% as singletons. Time point noted: baseline, week 1 (first vaccination visit). Treatment in this sample: pre-vaccination baseline after standard-of-care therapy. Tumors from donors were new WHO grade 3 or 4 IDH1-mutant astrocytomas with ATRX loss. The material sequenced was PBMCs, taken from a glioma patient treated with radiotherapy, temozolomide or both. This clonotype was obtained from a man in his fifties or sixties with glioma. The rearrangement joins TRBV19 to TRBJ2-7; the D gene is possibly TRBD1 (5 bases). Here the CDR3 reads CASSIVGAEAYEQYF. CDR3 sequence (DNA): TGTGCCAGTAGTATAGTTGGGGCAGAGGCCTACGAGCAGTACTTC. Full variable domain (remainder filled in from reference TRBV19 and TRBJ2-7): DGGITQSPKYLFRKEGQNVTLSCEQNLNHDAMYWYRQDPGQGLRLIYYSQIVNDFQKGDIAEGYSVSREKKESFPLTVTSAQKNPTAFYLCASSIVGAEAYEQYFGPGTRLTVT.